The 21 T cell receptor beta chains listed next were all sequenced from one sample in a study of blood T cell repertoires in COVID-19. Produced via immunoSEQ multiplex PCR; TCRdb's table is partial and in-frame only. The sample includes 50,000 to 65,000 clones, roughly 80% of them seen just once. Input material: peripheral blood. These TCRs come from a man aged 65 to 79 with acute or convalescent COVID-19.

The chain's CDR3 is CASGLVGGLPLHF. CDR3 nucleotides: TGTGCTAGTGGTTTGGTCGGAGGCCTACCCCTCCACTTT. This chain connects TRBV12-5 to TRBJ1-6; D is unclear. The V end lost 0 bases, the J end lost 12 bases, and 9 bases lay between the germline ends. This CDR3 has 13 residues. Germline V gene data show CDR1 as LGHNT and CDR2 as FRNRAP.

This chain joins TRBV11-2 and TRBJ2-1; TRBD1 matches at 8 bases. Per germline, CDR1 SGHAT and CDR2 FQNNGV. The CDR3 extends over 12 amino acids. The ends lost 4 bases at V and 14 bases at J; junction bases unmatched: 7. The CDR3 loop reads CASSSGQANEFF. The CDR3 DNA sequence: TGTGCCAGCAGCTCGGGACAGGCAAATGAGTTCTTC.

The chain employs TRBV27 and TRBJ2-2, with D possibly being TRBD2 (5 bases). Trimming removed 0 bases from V and 9 bases from J, with 11 bases in between. Germline values: CDR1 MNHEY, CDR2 SMNVEV (reference sequence). There are 14 residues in the CDR3. CDR3 loop: CASSLSSGGRELFF. In nucleotides, the CDR3 is TGTGCCAGCAGTTTATCCAGCGGAGGTAGGGAGCTGTTTTTT.

This clone has more than one count but fewer than ten. The chain joins TRBV6-4 to TRBJ1-1, with D possibly matching TRBD1 (6 bases). The germline V gene encodes CDR1 MRHNA and CDR2 SNTAGT. The germline V and J ends were trimmed by 6 bases and 0 bases, with 11 bases remaining between them. The CDR3 has 14 residues. CDR3 sequence (DNA): TGTGCCAGCAGGGGGACATACCTGAACACTGAAGCTTTCTTT. It translates to CASRGTYLNTEAFF.

The chain couples TRBV7-3 to TRBJ2-1, with a weak D call TRBD2 (7 bases). The CDR3 is made up of 15 amino acids. V dropped 4 bases and J dropped 2 bases, with 12 bases sitting between them. The germline V gene has CDR1 SGHTA and CDR2 FQGTGA. The CDR3: CASSSPRGPYNEQFF. The CDR3 DNA reads TGTGCCAGCAGCTCCCCGCGGGGGCCCTACAATGAGCAGTTCTTC. Using reference TRBV7-3 and TRBJ2-1 for the parts outside the CDR3, the full variable domain is GAGVSQTPSNKVTEKGKYVELRCDPISGHTALYWYRQSLGQGPEFLIYFQGTGAADDSGLPNDRFFAVRPEGSVSTLKIQRTERGDSAVYLCASSSPRGPYNEQFFGPGTRLTVL.

In this sample, this clone turned up a few times. The chain recombines TRBV2 with TRBJ1-1, with D possibly TRBD1 on 6 matching bases. The CDR3 runs to 16 residues. CDR1 and CDR2 (germline): SNHLY, FYNNEI. V was pared by 6 bases and J by 3 bases, with 20 bases between. The CDR3 reads CASRTPGGGLDTEAFF. CDR3 coding DNA: TGTGCCAGCAGGACCCCGGGGGGCGGGTTGGACACTGAAGCTTTCTTT. Based on the CDR3 plus reference TRBV2 and TRBJ1-1, the full variable domain is EPEVTQTPSHQVTQMGQEVILRCVPISNHLYFYWYRQILGQKVEFLVSFYNNEISEKSEIFDDQFSVERPDGSNFTLKIRSTKLEDSAMYFCASRTPGGGLDTEAFFGQGTRLTVV.

The chain carries TRBV5-1 and TRBJ2-7, with 9 bases that match TRBD1. This CDR3 has 14 amino acids. The trim removed 4 bases at V and 6 bases at J, leaving 8 bases unmatched. CDR1 is SGHRS, CDR2 YFSETQ, per germline. The CDR3 loop reads CASSPTGGLPEQYF. The CDR3 DNA follows: TGCGCCAGCAGCCCGACAGGGGGGCTACCCGAGCAGTACTTC.

The rearrangement joins TRBV6-1 to TRBJ1-2; D is ambiguous. Germline V gene lookup returns CDR1 MNHNS and CDR2 SASEGT. The CDR3 is 16 residues long. V was pared by 1 base and J by 4 bases, with 16 bases between. This CDR3 reads CASSEVGLSGSYGYTF. CDR3 in DNA: TGTGCCAGCAGTGAAGTGGGATTAAGCGGCTCCTATGGCTACACCTTC.

The chain is built from TRBV4-2 and TRBJ2-2; D is undetermined. Looked up from germline, CDR1 is LGHNA and CDR2 is YNFKEQ. This CDR3 is built from 14 residues. The germline V and J ends were trimmed by 2 bases and 3 bases, with 7 bases remaining between them. CDR3 protein: CASSQYRDTGELFF. The CDR3 region has the DNA TGTGCCAGCAGCCAATATCGGGACACCGGGGAGCTGTTTTTT.

This clone was detected once. This chain connects TRBV5-1 to TRBJ1-1; 11 positions agree with TRBD1. This CDR3 has 15 residues. V gave up 4 bases and J gave up 5 bases; unmatched junction bases: 7. Germline CDR1 and CDR2: SGHRS and YFSETQ. The CDR3 coding sequence is TGCGCCAGCAGCCTTTGGACAGGGGGCGGGACTGAAGCTTTCTTT. It encodes CASSLWTGGGTEAFF.

The V and J genes are TRBV6-5 and TRBJ2-7; no clear D gene. V lost 4 bases, J lost 0 bases, and 7 bases lay in between. Germline values: CDR1 MNHEY, CDR2 SVGAGI. The CDR3 length is 13 residues. The DNA for the CDR3 is TGTGCCAGCAGTTCCGGGTTCTCCTACGAGCAGTACTTC. Its translation: CASSSGFSYEQYF.

The chain combines TRBV11-2 with TRBJ2-2; TRBD1 agrees at 7 bases. The CDR3 contains 16 residues. The V segment lost 5 bases and the J segment 5 bases; nucleotides outside the gene matches: 11. The germline V gene encodes CDR1 SGHAT and CDR2 FQNNGV. The CDR3 bases are TGTGCCAGCAGCCCAGGGACAGCCGTATCGACCGGGGAGCTGTTTTTT. This encodes CASSPGTAVSTGELFF.

The chain has TRBV3-1 (or the pseudogene TRBV3-2) and TRBJ2-7, with TRBD2 matching over 9 bases. The CDR3 has 15 residues. CDR1 and CDR2 (germline): LGHDT, YNNKEL (reference sequence). Trimming cost V 4 bases and J 9 bases; bases outside gene matches: 13. DNA for the CDR3: TGTGCCAGCAGCCTCGGTTGGGGCGGGGGGGCGGTGCAGTACTTC. Translating gives CASSLGWGGGAVQYF.

The J gene is TRBJ2-2, the V gene TRBV5-1; tentatively, D is TRBD2 (7 bases). V lost 2 bases and J lost 7, with 18 bases in between. This CDR3 comprises 16 residues. The V gene's germline CDR1 is SGHRS and CDR2 YFSETQ. This chain's CDR3 is CASSFLGGRNVGELFF. The DNA for the CDR3 is TGCGCCAGCAGCTTCTTGGGGGGGCGAAACGTCGGGGAGCTGTTTTTT.

The rearrangement uses TRBV5-1 and TRBJ2-5, with 7 bases lining up with TRBD1. The CDR3 sequence is 16 residues long. After removal of 0 bases from V and 2 bases from J, the junction contained 7 bases not matched to a gene. Germline V gene data show CDR1 as SGHRS and CDR2 as YFSETQ. CDR3 bases: TGCGCCAGCAGCTTGGTAGGGGTCAGGGGGCAAGAGACCCAGTACTTC. The encoded protein is CASSLVGVRGQETQYF.

CDR3 protein: CASSLAQGVYGYTF. The CDR3 bases are TGCGCCAGCAGCTTGGCTCAGGGGGTCTATGGCTACACCTTC. V gene TRBV5-1 combines with J gene TRBJ1-2; 7 positions agree with TRBD1. The ends lost 0 bases at V and 4 bases at J; junction bases unmatched: 3. CDR3 length: 14 amino acids. CDR1 SGHRS and CDR2 YFSETQ come from the germline V gene.

This chain joins TRBV5-1 and TRBJ2-1, with D uncertain. The CDR3 sequence is 15 residues long. V was shortened by 2 bases and J by 3 bases, with 12 bases between the two germline ends. Germline CDR1 is SGHRS and CDR2 is YFSETQ. The DNA for the CDR3 is TGCGCCAGCAGCTTAGGCCTGACTGGCTACAATGAGCAGTTCTTC. Its protein is CASSLGLTGYNEQFF.

V and J are TRBV11-3 and TRBJ2-2, with D perhaps matching TRBD2 (5 bases). The V end was cut by 5 bases, the J end by 0 bases, with 10 bases between. This CDR3 is built from 15 residues. Germline assignment: CDR1 SGHNT and CDR2 YENEEA. The CDR3 loop is CASSEGGTNTGELFF. CDR3 nucleotides: TGTGCCAGCAGCGAGGGCGGCACGAACACCGGGGAGCTGTTTTTT.

J is TRBJ1-2 and V is TRBV2; unclear D gene. CDR1 is SNHLY and CDR2 is FYNNEI in the germline V gene. The CDR3 is 13 residues long. Trimming pared 3 bases from V and 8 bases from J, leaving 13 bases between. The CDR3 is CASSEGYSGGYTF. The CDR3, as DNA: TGTGCCAGCAGTGAGGGGTATTCGGGGGGCTACACCTTC.

The rearrangement uses TRBV5-5 and TRBJ2-1, with 15 bases identical to TRBD2. V was clipped by 4 bases and J by 9 bases; unmatched bases: 8. The CDR3 is 16 residues long. In germline, CDR1 is SGHKS, CDR2 YYEKEE (reference sequence). The CDR3 sequence: CASSPGLAGGPGEQFF. The CDR3 nucleotides read TGTGCCAGCAGCCCAGGACTAGCGGGGGGGCCAGGTGAGCAGTTCTTC.

This clone has more than one count but fewer than ten. This sequence joins TRBV25-1 and TRBJ1-5; tentatively, D is TRBD1 (5 bases). The ends were cut back, 0 bases at V and 8 bases at J, with 11 bases in the middle. The CDR3 covers 14 residues. From germline, CDR1 is MGHDK and CDR2 SYGVNS. The CDR3 spells CASSEYNRFEPQHF. As DNA, the CDR3 is TGTGCCAGCAGTGAATATAACAGGTTCGAGCCCCAGCATTTT. Full variable domain (missing parts from reference TRBV25-1 and TRBJ1-5): EADIYQTPRYLVIGTGKKITLECSQTMGHDKMYWYQQDPGMELHLIHYSYGVNSTEKGDLSSESTVSRIRTEHFPLTLESARPSHTSQYLCASSEYNRFEPQHFGDGTRLSIL.